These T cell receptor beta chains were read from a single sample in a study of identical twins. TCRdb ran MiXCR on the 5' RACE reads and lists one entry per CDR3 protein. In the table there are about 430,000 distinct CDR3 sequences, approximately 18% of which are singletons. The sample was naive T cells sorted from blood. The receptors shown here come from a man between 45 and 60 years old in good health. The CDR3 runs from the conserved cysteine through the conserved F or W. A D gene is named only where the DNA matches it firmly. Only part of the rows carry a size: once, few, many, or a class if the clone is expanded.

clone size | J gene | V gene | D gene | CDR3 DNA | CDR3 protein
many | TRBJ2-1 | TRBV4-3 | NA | TGCGCCAGCAGCCAAGAATGGCGGCGGGAGCAGTTCTTC | CASSQEWRREQFF
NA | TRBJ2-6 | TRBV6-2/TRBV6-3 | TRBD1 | TGTGCCAGCAGTTACTCGAGAGCGGACAGGGGGCGTTTTCGTGGGGCCAACGTCCTGACTTTC | CASSYSRADRGRFRGANVLTF
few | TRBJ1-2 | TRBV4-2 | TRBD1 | TGTGCCAGCAGCCAAACCGGGACAGTTTATGGCTACACCTTC | CASSQTGTVYGYTF
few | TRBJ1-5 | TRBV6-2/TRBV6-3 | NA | TGTGCCAGCAGCCTTCGGGGGGGGGCCAGTCAGCCCCAGCATTTT | CASSLRGGASQPQHF
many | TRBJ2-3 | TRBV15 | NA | TGTGCCACCAGCCCAAGAAGGGAAGATACGCAGTATTTT | CATSPRREDTQYF
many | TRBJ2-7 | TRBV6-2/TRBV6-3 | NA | TGTGCCAGCAGTTACCCGGGATTGTCGGACAGTCCCTACGAGCAGTACTTC | CASSYPGLSDSPYEQYF
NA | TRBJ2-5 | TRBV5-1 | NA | TGCGCCAGCAGCTTGGCCGTGGGGGGGGGCGAAGAGACCCAGTACTTC | CASSLAVGGGEETQYF
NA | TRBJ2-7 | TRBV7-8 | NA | TGTGCCAGCAGCTTAGAACTTGCTACCTACGAGCAGTACTTC | CASSLELATYEQYF
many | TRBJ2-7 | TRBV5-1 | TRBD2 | TGCGCCAGCAGTCCAAGCGGGAACTACGAGCAGTACTTC | CASSPSGNYEQYF
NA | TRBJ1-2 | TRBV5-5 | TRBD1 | TGTGCCAGCAGCTCGAAAGGGGGCGCCCCCTCTGGCTACACCTTC | CASSSKGGAPSGYTF
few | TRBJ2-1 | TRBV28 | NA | TGTGCCAGCAGGCGAGGGGGGGGGTTTTACAATGAGCAGTTCTTC | CASRRGGGFYNEQFF
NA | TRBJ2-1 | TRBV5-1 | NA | TGCGCCAGCAGCTTGTGGTCTGAGGGTAATGAGCAGTTCTTC | CASSLWSEGNEQFF
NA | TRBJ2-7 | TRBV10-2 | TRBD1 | TGCGCCAGCAGTGAGGCCACGGACAGGGTCAAAAGCTACGAGCAGTACTTC | CASSEATDRVKSYEQYF
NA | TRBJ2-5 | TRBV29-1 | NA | TGCAGCACCAACGGAGGAGGGGTGCGGGAGACCCAGTACTTC | CSTNGGGVRETQYF
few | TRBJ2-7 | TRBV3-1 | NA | TGTGCCAGCAGCCAAGTGGTCTACGAGCAGTACTTC | CASSQVVYEQYF
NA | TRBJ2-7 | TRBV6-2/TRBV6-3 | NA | TGTGCCAGCAGTTTTTCAGGGATCGGGACCAACCTCTACGAGCAGTACTTC | CASSFSGIGTNLYEQYF
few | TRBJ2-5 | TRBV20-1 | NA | TGCAGTGCTACCGACAGAGGCCCACAAGAGACCCAGTACTTC | CSATDRGPQETQYF
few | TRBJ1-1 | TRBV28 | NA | TGTGCCAGCAGTTTCCGGACGTGGATGAACACTGAAGCTTTCTTT | CASSFRTWMNTEAFF